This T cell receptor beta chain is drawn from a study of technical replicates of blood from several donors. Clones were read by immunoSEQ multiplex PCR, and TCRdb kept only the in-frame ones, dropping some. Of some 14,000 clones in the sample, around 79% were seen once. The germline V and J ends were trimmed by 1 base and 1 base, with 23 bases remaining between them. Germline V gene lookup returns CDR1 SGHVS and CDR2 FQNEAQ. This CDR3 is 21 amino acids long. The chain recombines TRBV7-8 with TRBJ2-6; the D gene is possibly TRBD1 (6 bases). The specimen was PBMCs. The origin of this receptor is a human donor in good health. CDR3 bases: TGTGCCAGCAGCTTAGATGGCTTGGACACAGGGCTGGGGTCTGGGGCCAACGTCCTGACTTTC. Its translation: CASSLDGLDTGLGSGANVLTF. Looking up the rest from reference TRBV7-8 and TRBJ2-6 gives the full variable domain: GAGVSQSPRYKVAKRGQDVALRCDPISGHVSLFWYQQALGQGPEFLTYFQNEAQLDKSGLPSDRFFAERPEGSVSTLKIQRTQQEDSAVYLCASSLDGLDTGLGSGANVLTFGAGSRLTVL.